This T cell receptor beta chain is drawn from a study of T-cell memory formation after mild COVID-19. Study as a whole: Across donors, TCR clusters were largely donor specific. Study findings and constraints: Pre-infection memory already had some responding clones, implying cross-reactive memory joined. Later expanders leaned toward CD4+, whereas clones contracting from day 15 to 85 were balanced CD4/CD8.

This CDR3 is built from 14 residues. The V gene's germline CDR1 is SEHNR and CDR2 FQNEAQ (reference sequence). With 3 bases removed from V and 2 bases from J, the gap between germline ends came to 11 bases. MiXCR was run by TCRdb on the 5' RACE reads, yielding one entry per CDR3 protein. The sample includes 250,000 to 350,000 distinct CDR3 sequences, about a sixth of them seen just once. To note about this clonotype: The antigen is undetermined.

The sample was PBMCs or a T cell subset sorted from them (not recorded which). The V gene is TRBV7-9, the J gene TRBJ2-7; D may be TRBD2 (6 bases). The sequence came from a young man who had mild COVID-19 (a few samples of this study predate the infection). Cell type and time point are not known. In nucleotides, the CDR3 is TGTGCCAGCAGCTTCGGGGGTCTAACCTACGAGCAGTACTTC. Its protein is CASSFGGLTYEQYF. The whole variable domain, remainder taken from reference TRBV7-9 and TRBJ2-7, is DTGVSQNPRHKITKRGQNVTFRCDPISEHNRLYWYRQTLGQGPEFLTYFQNEAQLEKSRLLSDRFSAERPKGSFSTLEIQRTEQGDSAMYLCASSFGGLTYEQYFGPGTRLTVT.